This T cell receptor (beta chain) derives from a study of T cells in Graves' hyperthyroidism and ophthalmopathy (dated by TCRdb to about 2019). Background on the whole study: Peripheral blood was sampled at the time of initial diagnosis, prior to any treatment. A discovery cohort of fewer than 110 patients, 43 with Graves' ophthalmopathy and about 60 with stable Graves' hyperthyroidism, was used to find distinguishing TCR V-J signatures. Prospective prediction of ophthalmopathy was tested in an independent validation cohort consisting of 18 hyperthyroidism patients and 17 patients who later progressed to ophthalmopathy. The approximately 100 discovery patients were divided at random into training and test sets in a 7:3 ratio. The study also compared thyroid tissue and blood T-cell repertoires from about six Graves' hyperthyroidism patients. After sampling, hyperthyroidism patients received methimazole starting at 30 mg daily, and ophthalmopathy patients received high-dose intravenous methylprednisolone. The paper reports TCR Vbeta CDR3 sequencing of roughly 140 peripheral blood samples: some 41 ophthalmopathy, fewer than 80 hyperthyroidism and around 17 progressor patients.

Results the study describes overall, beyond this receptor: During validation, the model predicted progression to ophthalmopathy a median of approximately 6 months ahead of onset, with around 71% sensitivity and 72.22% specificity. Ophthalmopathy was separated from stable hyperthyroidism by a 13 V-J signature model, with around 88% sensitivity and 81% to 82% specificity obtained in cross-validation and 80%/75% obtained in testing. Blood samples also contained most of the expanded thyroid clonotypes (frequency above 0.001), which suggests that blood repertoires may reflect thyroid immune responses. No statistical method was used to set the sample size in advance, and investigators knew the group allocation.

TCR beta CDR3 regions were amplified from RNA transcripts. The first round of RT-PCR for the TCR CDR3 was performed with the HTBI primer set and the Qiagen OneStep RT-PCR kit. Libraries were constructed in a second round of multiplex PCR, after which size selection and purification were carried out. Paired-end sequencing of the libraries was performed with 100 bp reads on an Illumina HiSeq2000. In the authors' own workflow: SOAPnuke was used to process the raw data, with reads discarded if the reads contained adapters or uncalled bases, had a mean Phred below 15, or lacked an exact constant-primer or identifier match. COPE v1.2.5 was used to merge the high-quality paired reads, and each unique nucleotide sequence was defined as a clonotype. MiTCR v1.1 was used to align clonotypes to the IMGT TRBV, TRBD and TRBJ reference segments. The analysis included only V-J combinations with a frequency above 0.0001, which together covered roughly 99% of the repertoires. The TCS score was defined as F50 (clonal expansion) divided by E x V (chaos), with BLOSUM62-based TCRdist calculated between CDR3 peptides within each V-J. Welch's t-statistics and random forest reduced roughly 540 V-J features to roughly 13, which were used in a naive Bayes classifier (R e1071). TCRdb applied fastp at Q25 and MiXCR to the public reads, then kept only in-frame beta chains. One record per CDR3 amino acid sequence lists the most common genes and DNA. For this entry, the V and J calls and clone size follow TCRdb and not the study's own pipeline. Here the sample has 480,000 or so distinct CDR3 sequences; 13% to 15% occur a single time. Of the sample, around a sixth is held by the ten largest clones.

Comment on this clonotype: Which antigen it targets is not known. No per-base quality is available; no much larger clone lies one base away.

Stable Graves' hyperthyroidism was defined as no progression to ophthalmopathy during 18 months of follow-up. Hyperthyroidism patients were newly diagnosed, had a disease duration of under 2 months, and were aged 18 to 65 years. Any patient with an uncontrolled infection, another autoimmune disease, pregnancy or lactation was excluded. Diagnoses were established on the basis of clinical symptoms, serum thyroxine and TRAb, thyroid ultrasound, and orbital computed tomography. PBMCs were separated from 10 ml of fresh peripheral blood using Ficoll-Paque density gradient centrifugation. Total RNA was extracted with Trizol reagent, and quality was checked on an Agilent 2100 Bioanalyzer. The sample taken for sequencing was blood. The receptor comes from a woman aged 18-30 years with Graves' hyperthyroidism.

In nucleotide form, the sequence is TGTGCCAGTAGTACGCTCTTAGCGGGAGGGCCAAAAGGAGATACGCAGTATTTT. This translates into CASSTLLAGGPKGDTQYF. The rearranged segments are TRBV19 and TRBJ2-3, and TRBD2 aligns with 11 junction nucleotides. Based on the germline V gene (reference sequence), the CDR1 and CDR2 sequences are LNHDA and SQIVND. Compared with germline, V lacks 4 bases and J lacks 5 bases; bases without a gene match: 14. Inclusive of the bounding cysteine and phenylalanine, the CDR3 is 18 residues long. Kept here is only the CDR3 DNA, which spans 54 bases and is read in frame from base 1. The variable domain in full, with residues beyond the CDR3 obtained from the reference TRBV19 and TRBJ2-3 genes, is DGGITQSPKYLFRKEGQNVTLSCEQNLNHDAMYWYRQDPGQGLRLIYYSQIVNDFQKGDIAEGYSVSREKKESFPLTVTSAQKNPTAFYLCASSTLLAGGPKGDTQYFGPGTRLTVL.